The 25 T cell receptor beta chains in this list originate from one sample, sequenced in a study of neurological immune-mediated disorders (dated by TCRdb to about 2019). Libraries were constructed by 5' RACE. The sequencing machine was an Illumina HiSeq 2500. In TCRdb, the public reads were trimmed at Q25 with fastp and aligned with MiXCR, with productive beta chains retained. Here each entry gathers all rows of one CDR3 protein and keeps the most common genes and DNA. The sample records tens of thousands of distinct CDR3 sequences, 1.5% of which are singletons. Clones ranked in the top ten supply approximately 9.2% of the sample. Sequencing was carried out using PBMCs. These receptors were obtained from a woman aged 25 to 39 with multiple sclerosis.

This clonotype was seen repeatedly, ten times or more. As DNA, the CDR3 is TGTGCCAGCAGTTACTCGGGATCTCAGCCCCAGCATTTT. Protein: CASSYSGSQPQHF. V and J are TRBV6-5 and TRBJ1-5; D is unclear. Trimming stripped 0 bases from V and 6 bases from J, with 6 bases between. The CDR3 is 13 amino acids. Germline V gene lookup returns CDR1 MNHEY and CDR2 SVGAGI.

This clonotype was seen many times. A junction boundary mismatches the germline segment, possibly from a read error. The V call is TRBV5-6, the J call TRBJ1-6, with 7 bases identical to TRBD1. This CDR3 comprises 15 residues. Germline CDR1 is SGHDT and CDR2 is YYEEEE. This chain's CDR3 is CASSSGTAYNSPLNF. CDR3 bases: TGTGCCAGCAGCTCGGGGACAGCCTATAATTCACCCCTCAACTTT.

This clonotype was observed at least ten times. The rearrangement joins TRBV9 to TRBJ1-1; D unclear. V lost 0 bases and J lost 2, with 8 bases in between. The CDR3 spans 14 residues. CDR1 SGDLS and CDR2 YYNGEE come from the germline V gene. The chain's CDR3 is CASSVDGRNTEAFF. CDR3 nucleotides: TGTGCCAGCAGCGTAGATGGCAGAAACACTGAAGCTTTCTTT. Full variable domain (remainder filled in from reference TRBV9 and TRBJ1-1): DSGVTQTPKHLITATGQRVTLRCSPRSGDLSVYWYQQSLDQGLQFLIQYYNGEERAKGNILERFSAQQFPDLHSELNLSSLELGDSALYFCASSVDGRNTEAFFGQGTRLTVV.

In this sample, this clonotype turned up many times. CDR3 nucleotides: TGTGCCAGCAGCTTAAGTCGACGTTTCTACGAGCAGTACTTC. As protein: CASSLSRRFYEQYF. The chain joins TRBV7-2 to TRBJ2-7; D remains unclear. Per germline, CDR1 SGHTA and CDR2 FQGNSA. This CDR3 has 14 amino acids. V was shortened by 2 bases and J by 3 bases, with 11 bases between the two germline ends.

This clonotype was detected ten times or more. This rearrangement joins TRBV5-1 to TRBJ2-3; TRBD1 might be the D (5 bases). Germline lookup yields CDR1 SGHRS and CDR2 YFSETQ. Between the trimmed V and J ends, which lost 7 bases and 1 base, there was a span of 10 bases. This CDR3 is 13 amino acids long. In DNA, the CDR3 is TGCGCCAGCTTACCACAGGGCACAGATACGCAGTATTTT. It specifies CASLPQGTDTQYF.

This clonotype was seen ten or more times. The chain has TRBV9 and TRBJ2-2, with 14 positions matching TRBD2. Losses at the gene ends were 5 bases for V and 6 bases for J; bases not matched to a gene: 3. From germline, CDR1 is SGDLS and CDR2 YYNGEE. The CDR3 runs to 15 residues. DNA for the CDR3: TGTGCCAGCAGTCGGACTAGCGGGGGGTCCGGGGAGCTGTTTTTT. Its translation: CASSRTSGGSGELFF.

This clonotype was seen ten or more times. The J gene is TRBJ2-3, the V gene TRBV11-3; 8 nucleotides match TRBD1. The germline V gene encodes CDR1 SGHNT and CDR2 YENEEA. The CDR3 sequence is 17 residues long. The V and J ends lost 5 bases and 4 bases, in that order; junction bases with no gene match: 14. CDR3 in DNA: TGTGCCAGCAGCCCTGGTGGATGGACAGGGACACCAGATACGCAGTATTTT. Its translation: CASSPGGWTGTPDTQYF.

This clonotype appeared many times. This chain links TRBV20-1 with TRBJ2-2, with D unresolved. This CDR3 spans 15 amino acids. Per the germline V gene, CDR1 is DFQATT and CDR2 is SNEGSKA (reference sequence). The V gene lost 3 bases and the J gene lost 0 bases, with 11 bases spanning the gap. Here the CDR3 reads CSASRVASNTGELFF. In nucleotides, the CDR3 is TGCAGTGCTAGTCGGGTGGCCTCGAACACCGGGGAGCTGTTTTTT.

This clonotype was counted at least ten times. This chain uses TRBV20-1 with TRBJ1-2; a possible D gene is TRBD1 (6 bases). The V gene lost 3 bases and the J gene lost 0 bases, with 11 bases spanning the gap. The CDR3 spans 14 residues. Per the germline V gene, CDR1 is DFQATT and CDR2 is SNEGSKA (reference sequence). The CDR3 DNA follows: TGCAGTGCTAGTGCAGGGGTATCTAACTATGGCTACACCTTC. Protein: CSASAGVSNYGYTF.

This clonotype was observed many times. The chain uses TRBV7-8 and TRBJ2-7; 11 bases agree with TRBD1. V lost 5 bases to trimming and J lost 1 base; unmatched junction nucleotides: 7. The CDR3 sequence is 16 residues long. Germline V CDR1 and CDR2: SGHVS, FQNEAQ. CDR3 DNA sequence: TGTGCCAGCAGCCCCCGGGACAGGGGGTTTTCCTACGAGCAGTACTTC. Its protein is CASSPRDRGFSYEQYF.

This clonotype was detected ten times or more. The V call is TRBV5-1, the J call TRBJ2-7, with no clear D. The CDR3 is 14 amino acids. Germline V gene lookup returns CDR1 SGHRS and CDR2 YFSETQ. Trimming shortened V by 0 bases and J by 4 bases, and 11 bases separated the two germline ends. DNA for the CDR3: TGCGCCAGCAGCTTGGGTTCTACCTCATACGAGCAGTACTTC. Its translation is CASSLGSTSYEQYF.

This clonotype was recorded at least ten times. The chain recombines TRBV27 with TRBJ1-3, with a weak D call TRBD1 (6 bases). V lost 8 bases and J 9 bases, leaving 14 bases between the germline ends. Germline V lookup: CDR1 MNHEY, CDR2 SMNVEV (reference sequence). CDR3 length equals 12 residues. This CDR3 is CASGFRGGTIYF. The CDR3 bases are TGTGCCAGCGGGTTCAGGGGCGGCACCATATATTTT.

This clonotype has at least ten counts. V and J are TRBV5-1 and TRBJ2-7; 8 nucleotides line up with TRBD2. Per germline, CDR1 SGHRS and CDR2 YFSETQ. The CDR3 is 13 amino acids. V trimming: 6 bases; J trimming: 6 bases; junction bases outside the gene matches: 8. CDR3 sequence reads: CASTTTSESEQYF. CDR3 nucleotide sequence: TGCGCCAGCACCACGACTAGCGAGAGCGAGCAGTACTTC. The full variable domain, its missing parts supplied by reference TRBV5-1 and TRBJ2-7, is KAGVTQTPRYLIKTRGQQVTLSCSPISGHRSVSWYQQTPGQGLQFLFEYFSETQRNKGNFPGRFSGRQFSNSRSEMNVSTLELGDSALYLCASTTTSESEQYFGPGTRLTVT.

This clonotype appeared many times. The genes are TRBV9 and TRBJ2-1, with TRBD1 identical over 9 bases. V lost 0 bases, J lost 0 bases, and 13 bases stayed unmatched. This CDR3 contains 20 residues. Germline V gene lookup returns CDR1 SGDLS and CDR2 YYNGEE. CDR3 region: CASSVVGTGSSRSSYNEQFF. DNA for the CDR3: TGTGCCAGCAGCGTAGTTGGGACAGGGTCTAGCAGGAGCTCCTACAATGAGCAGTTCTTC.

At least ten counts were recorded for this clonotype. The J gene is TRBJ1-1, the V gene TRBV4-1; the D is unclear. Trimming took off 1 base at V and 2 bases at J, with 11 bases between the two ends. The CDR3 runs 15 residues. Germline-derived CDR1 and CDR2 are MGHRA and YSYEKL. Written as DNA, the CDR3 is TGCGCCAGCAGCCAAGGGTCAGATACCAACACTGAAGCTTTCTTT. Translating it yields CASSQGSDTNTEAFF.

Many counts were recorded for this clonotype. The chain links TRBV12-3 or TRBV12-4 to TRBJ2-1, with 8 bases that match TRBD2. V lost 5 bases to trimming and J lost 4 bases; unmatched junction nucleotides: 10. CDR3 length equals 16 residues. The CDR3 loop reads CASSASGTRVYNEQFF. Written as DNA, the CDR3 is TGTGCCAGCAGTGCCTCCGGGACTAGGGTATACAATGAGCAGTTCTTC.

This clonotype was counted at least ten times. The gene calls are TRBV9 and TRBJ2-1; D is perhaps TRBD1 or TRBD2 (5 bases each). CDR1 and CDR2 from the germline V gene are SGDLS and YYNGEE. CDR3 length equals 15 residues. V lost 4 bases and J 4 bases, leaving 15 bases between the germline ends. Here the CDR3 DNA reads TGTGCCAGCAGCCGGGACGGAGGAACTTACAATGAGCAGTTCTTC. Its protein product is CASSRDGGTYNEQFF.

This clonotype was detected many times. J is TRBJ2-2 and V is TRBV5-5; possible D gene TRBD2, 6 bases. Trimming cost V 7 bases and J 1 base, with 11 bases left between them. Germline V lookup: CDR1 SGHKS, CDR2 YYEKEE (reference sequence). The CDR3 consists of 14 residues. In DNA form, the CDR3 reads TGTGCCAGCGGAAATAGCGGGAACACCGGGGAGCTGTTTTTT. Translating it yields CASGNSGNTGELFF.

The sample holds many counts of this clonotype. The V call is TRBV20-1, the J call TRBJ2-4; D is possibly TRBD1 (5 bases). CDR1 and CDR2 from the germline V gene are DFQATT and SNEGSKA (reference sequence). This CDR3 has 14 residues. V was clipped by 0 bases and J by 3 bases, with 9 bases between them. CDR3 region: CSARDQGGKNIQYF. The CDR3 nucleotides are TGCAGTGCTAGAGATCAGGGCGGCAAAAACATTCAGTACTTC.

This clonotype was observed many times. The chain links TRBV5-1 to TRBJ1-1; TRBD1 matches at 9 bases. V was pared by 2 bases and J by 1 base, with 9 bases of the junction left unmatched. This CDR3 has 17 residues. CDR1 and CDR2 (germline): SGHRS, YFSETQ. CDR3 amino acids: CASSFTGTGRTNTEAFF. The CDR3 region has the DNA TGCGCCAGCAGCTTTACCGGGACAGGGAGGACGAACACTGAAGCTTTCTTT. Full variable domain (missing parts from reference TRBV5-1 and TRBJ1-1): KAGVTQTPRYLIKTRGQQVTLSCSPISGHRSVSWYQQTPGQGLQFLFEYFSETQRNKGNFPGRFSGRQFSNSRSEMNVSTLELGDSALYLCASSFTGTGRTNTEAFFGQGTRLTVV.

This clonotype came up many times. The gene calls are TRBV20-1 and TRBJ1-1; 7 nucleotides agree with TRBD1. With V trimmed by 7 bases and J by 6 bases, 8 bases remained unmatched. The CDR3 spans 12 residues. CDR1 DFQATT and CDR2 SNEGSKA come from the germline V gene (reference sequence). The CDR3: CSVTYGTAEAFF. The CDR3 DNA follows: TGCAGTGTTACATACGGGACAGCTGAAGCTTTCTTT.

Many counts were recorded for this clonotype. The chain carries TRBV18 and TRBJ2-7; 7 nucleotides line up with TRBD1. With 10 bases clipped from V and 8 bases from J, the junction kept 20 bases outside the gene matches. CDR3 length: 15 amino acids. Germline loops: CDR1 KGHSH, CDR2 LQKENI. The CDR3 loop is CATFGTAGPKGQQYF. CDR3 nucleotide sequence: TGTGCCACCTTCGGGACAGCTGGCCCCAAGGGGCAGCAGTACTTC.

The chain has TRBV12-2 and TRBJ2-5; the table assigns TRBD2, which was not confirmed against the DNA. TRBV12-2 is a recognized pseudogene. The CDR3 length is 14 residues. In DNA, the CDR3 is TGTGCAAGTCGCTCCGGGACTTTTCGGGAGACCCAGTACTTC. This encodes CASRSGTFRETQYF.

Many counts were recorded for this clonotype. The chain is built from TRBV20-1 and TRBJ1-4; 11 nucleotides match TRBD1. The CDR3 consists of 13 residues. Trimming at V came to 3 bases and at J to 9 bases, leaving 3 bases not matched to a gene. Germline CDR1 reads DFQATT; CDR2 reads SNEGSKA (reference sequence). CDR3 nucleotide sequence: TGCAGTGCTAGTTTGGACAGGGGGCAAAAACTGTTTTTT. Protein product: CSASLDRGQKLFF.

This clonotype occurred many times. The CDR3 spells CASSRRGSSYGYTF. The CDR3 bases are TGTGCCAGCAGCCGGAGGGGCAGTTCCTATGGCTACACCTTC. The J gene is TRBJ1-2, the V gene TRBV3-1, with D possibly TRBD1 on 5 matching bases. CDR3 length equals 14 residues. Trimming left V 4 bases short and J 4 bases short, with 13 bases between. Per germline, CDR1 LGHDT and CDR2 YNNKEL (reference sequence). The full variable domain, rest sourced from reference TRBV3-1 and TRBJ1-2, is DTAVSQTPKYLVTQMGNDKSIKCEQNLGHDTMYWYKQDSKKFLKIMFSYNNKELIINETVPNRFSPKSPDKAHLNLHINSLELGDSAVYFCASSRRGSSYGYTFGSGTRLTVV.